This T cell receptor beta chain was captured in a study of blood T cell repertoires in COVID-19. Study-level background: T cells, B-cell-depleted T cells, or PBMCs provided the cDNA or gDNA that served as material.

The CDR3 consists of 14 residues. Per germline, CDR1 SGHRS and CDR2 YFSETQ. J lost 2 bases, V lost 4 bases, and 5 bases had no gene match. There are a few counts of this clone. Original data processing: Amplified reference gene primers provided the basis for estimating nucleated cell counts. Assay: immunoSEQ multiplex PCR; the TCRdb copy retains only in-frame clones and omits some. V and J calls and clone size are those listed in that table; D and trimming were worked out from the DNA. The data hold about 320,000 clones, with approximately 90% observed a single time. The sequenced sample was PBMCs or T cells enriched from blood (not recorded which). This clonotype originated in a woman between 18 and 30 years old who had recovered from COVID-19. V is TRBV5-1 and J is TRBJ1-1; 7 bases map to TRBD1. The CDR3 loop is CASSGTEINTEAFF. CDR3 in DNA: TGCGCCAGCAGCGGGACAGAGATCAACACTGAAGCTTTCTTT.